This paragraph covers one T cell receptor beta chain sequence. CDR1 is SGDLS and CDR2 is YYNGEE in the germline V gene. The CDR3 loop spans 12 amino acids. Trimming shortened V by 0 bases and J by 5 bases, and 4 bases separated the two germline ends. The data are from a study of control samples from healthy donors and cancer patients. Data came from immunoSEQ multiplex PCR; TCRdb stores just in-frame clones and leaves some out. This repertoire shows about 100,000 clones, more than 75% found once; its top ten account for over 15%. The sequence derives from a woman aged 45 to 65 in good health. Sequences were obtained from blood. The V call is TRBV9, the J call TRBJ2-3; D not certain. The CDR3 DNA sequence: TGTGCCAGCAGCGTAGATAGAGATACGCAGTATTTT. Translation gives CASSVDRDTQYF.